This entry concerns a single TCR beta chain. Antigen: not known. The sample comes from a study of T cell responses to AZD1222 COVID-19 vaccine. Whole-study context: Second-dose timings of about 4 or about 12 weeks were pooled.

Study-level findings and limits: Donors skewed white British and female; clonal diversity was possibly underestimated.

Profiled with immunoSEQ multiplex PCR; TCRdb holds only in-frame clones, not every one. The data contain about 140,000 clones, approximately 90% of them seen just once; the ten biggest clones take up roughly 2.8%. Per the germline V gene, CDR1 is MNHEY and CDR2 is SMNVEV (reference sequence). The CDR3 is made up of 16 amino acids. The trim removed 4 bases at V and 2 bases at J, leaving 4 bases unmatched. This clonotype was sampled from an adult in good health. The rearrangement joins TRBV27 to TRBJ2-5; 13 bases fit TRBD2. The source was peripheral blood, collected on day 0 of AZD1222 vaccination. In DNA form, the CDR3 reads TGTGCCAGCAGTTCAGGACTAGCGGGGGAGCAAGAGACCCAGTACTTC. This sequence encodes CASSSGLAGEQETQYF.